The 10 T cell receptor beta chains below come from one sample, sequenced in a study of Ad26.COV2.S vaccination and SARS-CoV-2 variants. Documented treatment: some 19 received Ad26.COV2.S at low or high dose, single or two shots; about 5 received placebo; per-sample allocation not given. It was on day 63 after the first vaccine or placebo injection that samples were taken. TCRdb's copy holds only in-frame clones and misses some; the assay was immunoSEQ multiplex PCR. The sample holds more than 400,000 clones, about nine tenths seen once. The sample here was peripheral blood, taken in a trial of Ad26.COV2.S vaccine versus placebo. The receptors come from a person between 18 and 65 years old who received the Ad26.COV2.S COVID-19 vaccine or a placebo.

V and J are TRBV6-6 and TRBJ1-1; 8 positions match TRBD1. The CDR3 runs to 14 residues. With 6 bases clipped from V and 6 bases from J, the junction kept 9 bases outside the gene matches. The germline V gene encodes CDR1 MNHNY and CDR2 SVGAGI (reference sequence). The CDR3 nucleotides are TGTGCCAGCAGGGGACAGGTTGGGGGCCCTGAAGCTTTCTTT. As protein: CASRGQVGGPEAFF.

The genes are TRBV5-1 and TRBJ1-1; no clear D. V was shortened by 2 bases and J by 1 base, with 24 bases between the two germline ends. The CDR3 runs to 19 residues. CDR1 and CDR2 (germline): SGHRS, YFSETQ. CDR3 sequence (DNA): TGCGCCAGCAGCTTCGCGGGAGGACGGGGTCGATGGAGGAACACTGAAGCTTTCTTT. It is translated as CASSFAGGRGRWRNTEAFF.

The rearrangement joins TRBV30 to TRBJ2-2; 10 nucleotides line up with TRBD2. Germline V gives CDR1 GTSNPN, CDR2 SVGIG (reference sequence). Trimming removed 0 bases from V and 0 bases from J; junction bases left unmatched: 4. This CDR3 is built from 17 residues. The CDR3 coding sequence is TGTGCCTGGAGTGTGAGGAGCGGGGGGGCGAACACCGGGGAGCTGTTTTTT. Its protein product is CAWSVRSGGANTGELFF.

Regarding this clone: The identical CDR3 is also encoded by other nucleotide sequences in the sample. The genes are TRBV4-1 and TRBJ2-7; a possible D gene is TRBD1 (5 bases). CDR1 and CDR2 from the germline V gene are MGHRA and YSYEKL. Trimming removed 0 bases at V and 3 bases at J, with 12 bases between. CDR3 length equals 15 residues. DNA of the CDR3: TGCGCCAGCAGCCAAGATCGCCAGGGTGGCTACGAGCAGTACTTC. This encodes CASSQDRQGGYEQYF.

The chain is built from TRBV11-2 and TRBJ1-1; tentatively, D is TRBD1 (6 bases). The V gene lost 1 base and the J gene lost 4 bases, with 13 bases spanning the gap. The CDR3 length is 15 residues. Per the germline V gene, CDR1 is SGHAT and CDR2 is FQNNGV. CDR3 nucleotides: TGTGCCAGCAGCTTAGTTGGGGGGGCAGGCACTGAAGCTTTCTTT. Translating it yields CASSLVGGAGTEAFF.

The chain is built from TRBV6-4 and TRBJ1-1; D is possibly TRBD1 (6 bases). CDR3 length: 14 residues. Germline V gives CDR1 MRHNA, CDR2 SNTAGT. Trimming cost V 7 bases and J 0 bases, with 12 bases left between them. CDR3 sequence: CASKGQHMNTEAFF. Written as DNA, the CDR3 is TGTGCCAGCAAAGGACAGCATATGAACACTGAAGCTTTCTTT.

This chain's CDR3 is CASSIGVTGANVLTF. CDR3 sequence (DNA): TGTGCCAGCAGTATTGGGGTCACTGGGGCCAACGTCCTGACTTTC. V and J are TRBV6-2 or TRBV6-3 and TRBJ2-6; no firm D call. Germline V lookup: CDR1 MNHEY, CDR2 SVGEGT. This CDR3 spans 15 amino acids. V was cut by 5 bases and J by 2 bases, with 10 bases left in between.

This clone has just a few counts. The chain joins TRBV5-5 to TRBJ1-5, with 10 bases matching TRBD1. J lost 7 bases, V lost 5 bases, and 6 bases had no gene match. The CDR3 has 14 amino acids. Germline CDR1 SGHKS, CDR2 YYEKEE (reference sequence). CDR3 coding DNA: TGTGCCAGCAGTTATGGACAGGGGGGACAGCCCCAGCATTTT. Amino acids: CASSYGQGGQPQHF.

The chain is built from TRBV27 and TRBJ2-3, with D unresolved. There are 16 residues in the CDR3. Germline lookup yields CDR1 MNHEY and CDR2 SMNVEV (reference sequence). Between the trimmed V and J ends, which lost 4 bases and 3 bases, there was a span of 17 bases. The CDR3 loop reads CASSSILARGTDTQYF. The CDR3 coding sequence is TGTGCCAGCAGTTCTATTTTGGCTAGAGGAACAGATACGCAGTATTTT.

The chain couples TRBV27 to TRBJ1-2, with 10 nucleotides matching TRBD1. The CDR3 contains 17 residues. V was clipped by 6 bases and J by 2 bases; unmatched bases: 12. Germline V gene data show CDR1 as MNHEY and CDR2 as SMNVEV (reference sequence). In nucleotides, the CDR3 is TGTGCCAGCAGGGATGCAAGGAGGACAGGGGGAAACTATGGCTACACCTTC. Residues: CASRDARRTGGNYGYTF.